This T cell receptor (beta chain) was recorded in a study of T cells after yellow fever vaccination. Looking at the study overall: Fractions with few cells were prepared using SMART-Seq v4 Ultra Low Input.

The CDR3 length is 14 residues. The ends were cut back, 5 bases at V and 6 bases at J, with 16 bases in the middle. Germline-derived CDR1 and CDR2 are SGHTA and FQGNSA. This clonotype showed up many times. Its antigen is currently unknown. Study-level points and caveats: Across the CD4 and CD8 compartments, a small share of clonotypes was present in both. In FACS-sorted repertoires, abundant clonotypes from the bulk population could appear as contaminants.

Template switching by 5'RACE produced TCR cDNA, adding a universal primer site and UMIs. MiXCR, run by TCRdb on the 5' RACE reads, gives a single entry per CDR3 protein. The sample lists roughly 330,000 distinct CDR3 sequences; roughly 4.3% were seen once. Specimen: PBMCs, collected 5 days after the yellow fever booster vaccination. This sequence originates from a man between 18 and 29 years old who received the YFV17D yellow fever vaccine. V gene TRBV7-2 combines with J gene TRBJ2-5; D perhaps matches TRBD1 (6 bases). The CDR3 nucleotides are TGTGCCAGCAGCCCGGACGTCAGGGGCAAGACCCAGTACTTC. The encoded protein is CASSPDVRGKTQYF.